The rows below give T cell receptor beta chains drawn from one sample of a study of T cell repertoires in cytomegalovirus infection. No antigen has been assigned to these receptors. MiXCR was run by TCRdb on the reads, yielding one entry per CDR3 protein. This sample has roughly 990,000 distinct CDR3 sequences; approximately 31% occur once, and the top ten carry about an eighth. Sequenced material: cultured CD8+ T cells from PBMCs, taken from culture after CMV antigen stimulation. The receptors shown here come from a human donor in good health (CMV status not recorded). Some clones in this sample may be carry-over from other donors' samples. Both conserved end residues are part of each CDR3. D genes are given only for firm matches. Clone size is given for some rows only: seen once, a few or many times, or a class if the clone is expanded.

TGTGCCAGCAGCTCCGAGGGGAGCCCAGATACGCAGTATTTT	CASSSEGSPDTQYF	-	TRBV5-6	TRBJ2-3	-
TGCAGTGCTCTACAAGGGGACTACTCTGGGGCCAACGTCCTGACTTTC	CSALQGDYSGANVLTF	few	TRBV20-1	TRBJ2-6	TRBD2
TGTGCCAGCAGCTTGAGACAGTCTCTCTATGGCTACACCTTC	CASSLRQSLYGYTF	-	TRBV5-6	TRBJ1-2	-
TGTGCCAGCAGTTACAGGGTATCGACGAACACTGAAGCTTTCTTT	CASSYRVSTNTEAFF	-	TRBV6-5	TRBJ1-1	-
TGTGCCAGCAGCTACCGCGGGGGCCTTGCCTACGAGCAGTACTTC	CASSYRGGLAYEQYF	-	TRBV7-8	TRBJ2-7	-
TGCGCCAGCAGCCAAGATGCTCCCAGGGGGCTTCTAAACACTGAAGCTTTCTTT	CASSQDAPRGLLNTEAFF	few	TRBV4-1	TRBJ1-1	TRBD1
TGTGCCAGCAGCTCCCGACTTACCGGGGAGCTGTTTTTT	CASSSRLTGELFF	few	TRBV7-9	TRBJ2-2	-
TGTGCCAGCAGTGTGGGGCGGATCGGGACTGGCGGGGAGCTGTTTTTT	CASSVGRIGTGGELFF	-	TRBV6-1	TRBJ2-2	-
TGTGCCAGCAGTATCGGGACAGGGGGTTGGGAGCAGTTCTTC	CASSIGTGGWEQFF	-	TRBV7-2	TRBJ2-1	TRBD1
TGTGCCAGTAGCAAACCGGGAGGTTTCGGCAATCAGCCCCAGCATTTT	CASSKPGGFGNQPQHF	-	TRBV19	TRBJ1-5	-
TGTGCCATCCAGTCGAGTGTTACCGGGGAGCTGTTTTTT	CAIQSSVTGELFF	-	TRBV6-5	TRBJ2-2	-
TGTGCCAGCAGTGAAGCAGGCCCCTACACCTTC	CASSEAGPYTF	few	TRBV6-1	TRBJ1-2	-
TGTGCTAGTGGTCTCCAGGGGGGAGAGACCCAGTACTTC	CASGLQGGETQYF	-	TRBV12-5	TRBJ2-5	-
TGCAGTGCTAGAGTTCGGACTAGTCTGAATGAGCAGTTCTTC	CSARVRTSLNEQFF	-	TRBV20-1	TRBJ2-1	TRBD2
TGTGCTAGTGGTTCCCTCTTGGACTACACAGATACGCAGTATTTT	CASGSLLDYTDTQYF	-	TRBV12-5	TRBJ2-3	-
TGTGCCAGCAGTTTCGGCGGGGGGGCCTACCAAGAGACCCAGTACTTC	CASSFGGGAYQETQYF	few	TRBV27	TRBJ2-5	TRBD2
TGTGCCATCAGTGATTCAGATACGCAGTATTTT	CAISDSDTQYF	few	TRBV10-3	TRBJ2-3	-
TGTGCCAGCAGCTCGACTAGCGGGGCCCTCGGAGATACGCAGTATTTT	CASSSTSGALGDTQYF	many	TRBV7-8	TRBJ2-3	TRBD2
TGCGCCAGCAGCTGGACAGGGATAAGCACAGATACGCAGTATTTT	CASSWTGISTDTQYF	-	TRBV5-1	TRBJ2-3	TRBD1
TGTGCCAGCAGCCAAGATCCGATTCCAGGGGGCGGCTATGGCTACACCTTC	CASSQDPIPGGGYGYTF	-	TRBV3-1	TRBJ1-2	TRBD1
TGTGCCAGCAGCCCCTATAGGGTATTGAACACTGAAGCTTTCTTT	CASSPYRVLNTEAFF	-	TRBV14	TRBJ1-1	-
TGTGCCAGTAGTCCCAGGTTGGCCTATGAGCAGTTCTTC	CASSPRLAYEQFF	many	TRBV19	TRBJ2-1	-
TGTGCCAGCAGCTTAAGGGGTAGCGGGGCTCAGCCTTTTCCAGAGACCCAGTACTTC	CASSLRGSGAQPFPETQYF	few	TRBV7-3	TRBJ2-5	TRBD2
TGCAGTGCCACCCGGGACTTCAGCTCCTACGAGCAGTACTTC	CSATRDFSSYEQYF	once	TRBV20-1	TRBJ2-7	-
TGTGCCAGCAGTCAGCCGGGACAGGCGACCAATGAGCAGTTCTTC	CASSQPGQATNEQFF	few	TRBV7-9	TRBJ2-1	TRBD1
TGTGCCAGCAGTTTATCAACCGGCACAGGGGTCCGGGATGGCTACACCTTC	CASSLSTGTGVRDGYTF	-	TRBV27	TRBJ1-2	TRBD1
TGCGCCAGCAGCTTACCGGGACTAGCGAGATACAATGAGCAGTTCTTC	CASSLPGLARYNEQFF	-	TRBV5-1	TRBJ2-1	TRBD2
TGTGCCAGCAGCCCTATGGCGGACAGCCGGGAGTCCTATGGCTACACCTTC	CASSPMADSRESYGYTF	-	TRBV9	TRBJ1-2	-
TGCAGTGCACCAGGACAGCTCTTACCATTTCCAACTAATGAAAAACTGTTTTTT	CSAPGQLLPFPTNEKLFF	-	TRBV20-1	TRBJ1-4	-
TGTGCCAGCAGCCCGGCAAGGACAGGGTTCTATGGCTACACCTTC	CASSPARTGFYGYTF	many	TRBV7-6	TRBJ1-2	TRBD1
TGTGCCAGCACCCCGGACGAGGGGTACACAGATACGCAGTATTTT	CASTPDEGYTDTQYF	-	TRBV12-3/TRBV12-4	TRBJ2-3	-
TGTGCCAGCCGATCTGCGAGTATTTATGGTGAGCAGTTCTTC	CASRSASIYGEQFF	-	TRBV27	TRBJ2-1	-
TGTGCCAGCAGTTACTCTGGGACAGCCCAGTACTTC	CASSYSGTAQYF	few	TRBV6-5	TRBJ2-4	TRBD1
TGTGCCAGCAGCCTAGGGGAAATAGATGAGCAGTTCTTC	CASSLGEIDEQFF	-	TRBV11-3	TRBJ2-1	-
TGTGCCACCCACGAAGGGTTATCAGATACGCAGTATTTT	CATHEGLSDTQYF	-	TRBV19	TRBJ2-3	-
TGTGCCAGCAGCTTATTAACCCGAAACTATGGCTACACCTTC	CASSLLTRNYGYTF	-	TRBV7-6	TRBJ1-2	-
TGTGCCAGCAGCTTCAGTATTCAGGGAAAGAACACCGGGGAGCTGTTTTTT	CASSFSIQGKNTGELFF	many	TRBV7-8	TRBJ2-2	-
TGTGCCAGCAGCTCGGACAGGTACCAAGAGACCCAGTACTTC	CASSSDRYQETQYF	few	TRBV7-9	TRBJ2-5	TRBD1
TGTGCCAGCAGTTACTCGGACGGCTACTCTGGAAACACCATATATTTT	CASSYSDGYSGNTIYF	-	TRBV6-2/TRBV6-3	TRBJ1-3	-
TGTGCCAGCAGCGTAGAGGGCGGGTCCAGCACAGATACGCAGTATTTT	CASSVEGGSSTDTQYF	few	TRBV9	TRBJ2-3	-
TGCGCCAGCAGCCAAGCGGGGTCCAATGAGCAGTTCTTC	CASSQAGSNEQFF	-	TRBV4-1	TRBJ2-1	-
TGTGCCAGCAGCTTATCGGGACCCCAAGAGACCCAGTACTTC	CASSLSGPQETQYF	few	TRBV7-8	TRBJ2-5	-
TGCAGTGCTTATTTCATCTCGGAATACAATGAGCAGTTCTTC	CSAYFISEYNEQFF	few	TRBV20-1	TRBJ2-1	-
TGTGCCGGCAAATCTCGGACTAGAACGAAAGATACGCAGTATTTT	CAGKSRTRTKDTQYF	-	TRBV2	TRBJ2-3	TRBD2
TGTGCCAGCAGTTCGACATCTAACTATGGCTACACCTTC	CASSSTSNYGYTF	many	TRBV12-3/TRBV12-4	TRBJ1-2	-
TGTGCCAGCAGCCTCCGGGACAAAGAGACCCAGTACTTC	CASSLRDKETQYF	many	TRBV11-3	TRBJ2-5	-
TGTGCCAGCAGCTCTACCATGGATACGCAGTATTTT	CASSSTMDTQYF	many	TRBV7-3	TRBJ2-3	-
TGTGCCAGCAGTTACTCGGGTCACAATCAGCCCCAGCATTTT	CASSYSGHNQPQHF	-	TRBV6-8	TRBJ1-5	-
TGTGCCAGCAGTCCGAGGCAGGGCGGCACGCAGTATTTT	CASSPRQGGTQYF	-	TRBV7-9	TRBJ2-3	-
TGTGCCAGCAGTAACCCGGGACAACTCAATGAGCAGTTCTTC	CASSNPGQLNEQFF	-	TRBV6-1	TRBJ2-1	-
TGTGCCAGCAGTTTCGGGCGGGGGGATATCCTAGAGGACTTC	CASSFGRGDILEDF	-	TRBV12-3/TRBV12-4	TRBJ2-5	TRBD2
TGCGCCAGCAGCTTGGTGGAGGGGACGGGCACCGGGGAGCTGTTTTTT	CASSLVEGTGTGELFF	-	TRBV5-1	TRBJ2-2	-
TGTACCAGCAGTGAACGGGCAGGGGTTTACCAAGAGACCCAGTACTTC	CTSSERAGVYQETQYF	once	TRBV6-1	TRBJ2-5	-
TGTGCCAGCAGCCAGCAGGGGCTAAGGGCCGGGGAGCTGTTTTTT	CASSQQGLRAGELFF	few	TRBV11-1	TRBJ2-2	-
TGTGCCAGCAGACCTTATGGCTACACCTTC	CASRPYGYTF	many	TRBV12-3/TRBV12-4	TRBJ1-2	-
TGTGCCAGCAGCCCCTTAAGGGGGACAGGGAGGGACACTGAAGCTTTCTTT	CASSPLRGTGRDTEAFF	few	TRBV7-9	TRBJ1-1	TRBD1
TGTGCCAGCAGCTTGGCTCACCTGACAGGGTTTGCGGCAGATACGCAGTATTTT	CASSLAHLTGFAADTQYF	-	TRBV5-4	TRBJ2-3	TRBD1
TGTGCCAGCAGTTATTCTAGGGGGCAGGCCTACAATGAGCAGTTCTTC	CASSYSRGQAYNEQFF	-	TRBV6-2/TRBV6-3	TRBJ2-1	TRBD1
TGTGCCAGCAGCTTAGACAGGGCAAAGTCCCAGCATTTT	CASSLDRAKSQHF	few	TRBV7-9	TRBJ1-5	-